Reported below is one T cell receptor beta chain. Its cognate antigen is unknown. A single record per CDR3 protein comes from TCRdb applying MiXCR to the 5' RACE reads. The sample has some 120,000 distinct CDR3 sequences; about 15% are singletons. This sample is drawn from a study of T cells after yellow fever vaccination. Study information: Low-cell-number fractions were prepared with SMART-Seq v4 Ultra Low Input. Study-wide results and caveats: Across the CD4 and CD8 compartments, a small share of clonotypes was present in both.

The receptor was derived from a man between 18 and 29 years old who received the YFV17D yellow fever vaccine. The sequencing used CD8+ T cells sorted from PBMCs, collected 5 days after the yellow fever booster vaccination.

The CDR3 is CASSSGTGTGETQYF. As DNA, the CDR3 is TGTGCCAGCAGCTCCGGGACAGGGACAGGAGAGACCCAGTACTTC. This chain joins TRBV4-2 and TRBJ2-5, with 9 bases identical to TRBD1. Germline V gene sequence: CDR1 LGHNA, CDR2 YNFKEQ. After removal of 5 bases from V and 4 bases from J, the junction contained 8 bases not matched to a gene. The CDR3 has 15 residues.